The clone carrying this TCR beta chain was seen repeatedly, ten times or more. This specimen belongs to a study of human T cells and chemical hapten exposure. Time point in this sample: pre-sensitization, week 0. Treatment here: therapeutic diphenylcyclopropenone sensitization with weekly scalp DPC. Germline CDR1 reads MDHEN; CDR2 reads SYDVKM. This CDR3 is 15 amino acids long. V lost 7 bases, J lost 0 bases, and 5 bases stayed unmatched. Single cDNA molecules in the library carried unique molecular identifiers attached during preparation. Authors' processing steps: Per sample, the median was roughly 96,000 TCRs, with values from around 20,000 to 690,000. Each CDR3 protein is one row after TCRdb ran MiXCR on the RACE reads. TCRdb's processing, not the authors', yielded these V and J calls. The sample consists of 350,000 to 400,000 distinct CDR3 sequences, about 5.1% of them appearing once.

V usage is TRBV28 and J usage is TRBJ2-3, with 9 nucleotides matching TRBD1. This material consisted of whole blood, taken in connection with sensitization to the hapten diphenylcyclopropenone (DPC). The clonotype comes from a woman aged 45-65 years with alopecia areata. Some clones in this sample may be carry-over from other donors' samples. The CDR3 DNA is TGTGCCAGCACCCCACAGGGGGCTAGCACAGATACGCAGTATTTT. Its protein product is CASTPQGASTDTQYF.